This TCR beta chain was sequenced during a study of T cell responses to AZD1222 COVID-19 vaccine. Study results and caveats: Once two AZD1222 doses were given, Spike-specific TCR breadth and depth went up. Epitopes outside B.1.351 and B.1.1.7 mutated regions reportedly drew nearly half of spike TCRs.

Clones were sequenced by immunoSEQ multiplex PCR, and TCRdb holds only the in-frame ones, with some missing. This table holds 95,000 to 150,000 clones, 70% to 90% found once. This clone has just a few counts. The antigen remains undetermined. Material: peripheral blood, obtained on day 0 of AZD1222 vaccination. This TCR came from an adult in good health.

The CDR3 reads CASSPQPAKNIQYF. The DNA of the CDR3 is TGTGCCAGCAGCCCCCAACCGGCCAAAAACATTCAGTACTTC. This sequence joins TRBV7-2 and TRBJ2-4; D is undetermined. In germline, CDR1 is SGHTA, CDR2 FQGNSA. The CDR3 consists of 14 residues. V was pared by 5 bases and J by 1 base, with 9 bases between.